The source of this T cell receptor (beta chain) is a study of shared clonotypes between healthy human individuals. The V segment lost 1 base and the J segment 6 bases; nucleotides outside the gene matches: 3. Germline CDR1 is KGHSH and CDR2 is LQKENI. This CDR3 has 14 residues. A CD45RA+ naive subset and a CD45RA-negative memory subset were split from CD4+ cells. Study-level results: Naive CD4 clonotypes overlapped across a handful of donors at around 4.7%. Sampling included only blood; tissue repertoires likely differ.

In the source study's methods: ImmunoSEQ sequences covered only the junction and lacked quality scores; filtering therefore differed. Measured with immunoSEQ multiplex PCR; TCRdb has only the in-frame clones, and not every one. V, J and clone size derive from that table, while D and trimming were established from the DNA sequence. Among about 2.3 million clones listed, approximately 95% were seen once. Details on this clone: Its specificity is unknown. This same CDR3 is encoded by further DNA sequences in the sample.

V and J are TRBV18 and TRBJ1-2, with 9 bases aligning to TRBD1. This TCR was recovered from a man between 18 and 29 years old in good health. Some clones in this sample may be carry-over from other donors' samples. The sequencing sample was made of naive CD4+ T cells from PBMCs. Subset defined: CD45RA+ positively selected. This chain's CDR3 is CASSPRTGEDGYTF. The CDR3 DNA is TGTGCCAGCTCACCACGGACAGGGGAAGATGGCTACACCTTC.